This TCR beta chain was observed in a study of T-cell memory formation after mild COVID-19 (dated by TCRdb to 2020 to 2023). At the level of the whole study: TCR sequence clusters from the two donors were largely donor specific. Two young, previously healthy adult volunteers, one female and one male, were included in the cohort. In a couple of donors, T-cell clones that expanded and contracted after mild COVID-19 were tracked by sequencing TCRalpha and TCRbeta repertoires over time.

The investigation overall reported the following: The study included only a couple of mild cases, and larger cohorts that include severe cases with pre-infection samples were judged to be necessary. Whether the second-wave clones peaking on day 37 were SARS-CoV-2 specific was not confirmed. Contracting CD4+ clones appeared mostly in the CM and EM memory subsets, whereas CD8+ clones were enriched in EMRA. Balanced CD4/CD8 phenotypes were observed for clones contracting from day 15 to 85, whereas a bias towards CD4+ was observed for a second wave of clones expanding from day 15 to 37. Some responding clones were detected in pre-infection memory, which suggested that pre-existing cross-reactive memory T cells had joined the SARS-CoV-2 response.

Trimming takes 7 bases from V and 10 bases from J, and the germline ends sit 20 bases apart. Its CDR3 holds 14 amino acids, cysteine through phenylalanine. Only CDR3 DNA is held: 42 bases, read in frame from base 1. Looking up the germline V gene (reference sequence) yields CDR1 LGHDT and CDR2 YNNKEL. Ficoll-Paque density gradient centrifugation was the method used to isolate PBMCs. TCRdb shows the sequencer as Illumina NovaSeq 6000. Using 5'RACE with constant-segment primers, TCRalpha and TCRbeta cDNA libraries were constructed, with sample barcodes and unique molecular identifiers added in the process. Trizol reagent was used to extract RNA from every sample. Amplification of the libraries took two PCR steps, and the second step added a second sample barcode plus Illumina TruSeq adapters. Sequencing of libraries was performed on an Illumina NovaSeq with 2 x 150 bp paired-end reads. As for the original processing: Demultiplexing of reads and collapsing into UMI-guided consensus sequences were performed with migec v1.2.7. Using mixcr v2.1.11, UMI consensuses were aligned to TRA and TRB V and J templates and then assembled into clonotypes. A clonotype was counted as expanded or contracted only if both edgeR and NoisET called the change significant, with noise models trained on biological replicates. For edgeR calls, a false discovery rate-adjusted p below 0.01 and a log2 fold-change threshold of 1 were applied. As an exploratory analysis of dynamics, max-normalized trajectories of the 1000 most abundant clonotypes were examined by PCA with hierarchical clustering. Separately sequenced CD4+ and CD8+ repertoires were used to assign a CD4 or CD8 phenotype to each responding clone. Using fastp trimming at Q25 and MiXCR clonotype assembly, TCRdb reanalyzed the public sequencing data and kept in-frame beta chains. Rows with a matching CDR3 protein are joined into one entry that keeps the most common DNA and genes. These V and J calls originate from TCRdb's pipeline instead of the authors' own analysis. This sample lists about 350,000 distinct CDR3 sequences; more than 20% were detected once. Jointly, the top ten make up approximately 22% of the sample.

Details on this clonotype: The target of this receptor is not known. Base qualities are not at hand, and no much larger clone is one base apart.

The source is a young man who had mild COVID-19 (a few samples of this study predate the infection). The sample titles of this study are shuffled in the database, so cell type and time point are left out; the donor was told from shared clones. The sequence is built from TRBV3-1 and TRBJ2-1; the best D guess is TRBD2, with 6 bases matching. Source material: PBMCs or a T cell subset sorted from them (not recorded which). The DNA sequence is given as TGTGCCAGCACCATCTTGGGCGGGCGGGGAGAGCAGTTCTTC. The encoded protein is CASTILGGRGEQFF.